This TCR beta chain is from a study of blood T cell repertoires in COVID-19. About the research overall: Acute and convalescent COVID-19 samples came from the United States, Italy and Spain.

J gave up 0 bases and V 3 bases, and 8 bases lay outside the gene matches. The CDR3 is 18 amino acids. The germline gives CDR1 SGHDT, CDR2 YYEEEE. Across roughly 25 US areas, participants ranged in age from roughly 18 to 95 years. In the authors' methods: Reference gene primer amplification in the assay estimated nucleated cell counts. Some clones are missing from TCRdb's copy, which holds only in-frame ones; the method was immunoSEQ multiplex PCR. That table gives V, J and clone size, and the DNA gave D and trimming. This sample has about 250,000 clones; approximately 89% occur once, and the top ten carry approximately 4.3%.

The receptor comes from a woman aged 25 to 39 with acute COVID-19. This chain connects TRBV5-6 to TRBJ2-7, with TRBD2 identical over 14 bases. The sample was PBMCs or T cells enriched from blood (not recorded which). CDR3 in DNA: TGTGCCAGCAGCTCCACGGGACTAGCGGGGGTTATCTCCTACGAGCAGTACTTC. Translating gives CASSSTGLAGVISYEQYF.